A selection of T cell receptor beta chains follows, all from one sample in a study of T cells in Graves' hyperthyroidism and ophthalmopathy. From the multiplex PCR reads, TCRdb called clonotypes with MiXCR, one entry per CDR3 protein. The table has roughly 570,000 distinct CDR3 sequences, under 60% seen once. The sample was peripheral blood or thyroid tissue (not recorded which). The receptors originated from a woman under 30 with Graves' hyperthyroidism. Each CDR3 is given with its conserved first and last residue. The D gene is left open where the match is weak. Only some rows state a clone size, as once, few, many or a class for expanded clones.

d_gene: -; len: 13; v_gene: TRBV7-8; j_gene: TRBJ1-5; abundance: many; CDR3nt: TGTGCCAGCAGCCAGACCAGGGACCAGCCCCAGCATTTT; CDR3aa: CASSQTRDQPQHF
d_gene: -; len: 14; v_gene: TRBV12-3/TRBV12-4; j_gene: TRBJ1-5; abundance: few; CDR3nt: TGTGCCAGCAGAAAATCCGCCGGCGGCCAGCCCCAGCATTTT; CDR3aa: CASRKSAGGQPQHF
d_gene: -; len: 12; v_gene: TRBV6-1; j_gene: TRBJ2-5; abundance: many; CDR3nt: TGTGCCAGCAGTGAAGCGGAGAGCACCCAGTACTTC; CDR3aa: CASSEAESTQYF
d_gene: -; len: 14; v_gene: TRBV4-3; j_gene: TRBJ1-2; abundance: many; CDR3nt: TGCGCCAGCAGCCAAGATCAGCGCATGGGGGGCTACACCTTC; CDR3aa: CASSQDQRMGGYTF
d_gene: TRBD1; len: 16; v_gene: TRBV5-1; j_gene: TRBJ1-4; abundance: -; CDR3nt: TGCGCCAGCAGCCAGGGGGGCGGAGCATACAATGAAAAACTGTTTTTT; CDR3aa: CASSQGGGAYNEKLFF
d_gene: TRBD2; len: 16; v_gene: TRBV20-1; j_gene: TRBJ2-7; abundance: few; CDR3nt: TGCAGTGCCAGAGCTACAAGAGCGGGAGTCCCCTACGAGCAGTACTTC; CDR3aa: CSARATRAGVPYEQYF
d_gene: TRBD1; len: 16; v_gene: TRBV4-2; j_gene: TRBJ1-4; abundance: -; CDR3nt: TGTGCCTGCAATCCGGGACAGGGGTTGACTAATGAAAAACTGTTTTTT; CDR3aa: CACNPGQGLTNEKLFF
d_gene: -; len: 12; v_gene: TRBV2; j_gene: TRBJ1-5; abundance: many; CDR3nt: TGTGCCAGCAGTGGAAGGTTACAGCCCCAGCATTTT; CDR3aa: CASSGRLQPQHF
d_gene: TRBD1; len: 12; v_gene: TRBV20-1; j_gene: TRBJ1-2; abundance: -; CDR3nt: TGCAGTGCTCTCGGGACAGGGTACGGCTACACCTTC; CDR3aa: CSALGTGYGYTF
d_gene: TRBD1; len: 13; v_gene: TRBV29-1; j_gene: TRBJ2-5; abundance: -; CDR3nt: TGCAGCGTGGCCGGGACAGGGGGTGAGACCCAGTACTTC; CDR3aa: CSVAGTGGETQYF
d_gene: -; len: 13; v_gene: TRBV20-1; j_gene: TRBJ1-2; abundance: many; CDR3nt: TGCAGTGCTTCACCACAGGGAGGCAATGGCTACACCTTC; CDR3aa: CSASPQGGNGYTF
d_gene: -; len: 14; v_gene: TRBV7-3; j_gene: TRBJ2-2; abundance: -; CDR3nt: TGTGCCAGCAGCTTAATCGTGAACACCGGGGAGCTGTTTTTT; CDR3aa: CASSLIVNTGELFF
d_gene: -; len: 17; v_gene: TRBV7-9; j_gene: TRBJ1-3; abundance: once; CDR3nt: TGTGCCAGCAGCTCCTCAGTGGGTAGGATTTCTGGAAACACCATATATTTT; CDR3aa: CASSSSVGRISGNTIYF
d_gene: TRBD1; len: 16; v_gene: TRBV19; j_gene: TRBJ1-2; abundance: many; CDR3nt: TGTGCCAGTACCAAGATCCGGGACAGTGTCGGCTATGGCTACACCTTC; CDR3aa: CASTKIRDSVGYGYTF
d_gene: -; len: 15; v_gene: TRBV7-9; j_gene: TRBJ2-5; abundance: -; CDR3nt: TGTGCCAGCAGCCCGGACTATTATGATTACGAGACCCAGTACTTC; CDR3aa: CASSPDYYDYETQYF
d_gene: -; len: 15; v_gene: TRBV7-3; j_gene: TRBJ2-1; abundance: -; CDR3nt: TGTGCCAGCAGCCTTTGGGGGGGCCAATACAATGAGCAGTTCTTC; CDR3aa: CASSLWGGQYNEQFF
d_gene: TRBD1; len: 13; v_gene: TRBV2; j_gene: TRBJ2-1; abundance: -; CDR3nt: TGTGCCAGCAGCGGGACAGTGGAGAATGAGCAGTTCTTC; CDR3aa: CASSGTVENEQFF
d_gene: TRBD1; len: 17; v_gene: TRBV7-9; j_gene: TRBJ2-6; abundance: -; CDR3nt: TGTGCCAGCAGCTCCGGGACAGGGGTTATTAGGGCCAACGTCCTGACTTTC; CDR3aa: CASSSGTGVIRANVLTF
d_gene: -; len: 15; v_gene: TRBV7-3; j_gene: TRBJ2-7; abundance: -; CDR3nt: TGTGCCAGCAGCTTATCGGGGCGGAACATCTACGAGCAGTACTTC; CDR3aa: CASSLSGRNIYEQYF
d_gene: -; len: 14; v_gene: TRBV10-3; j_gene: TRBJ1-1; abundance: -; CDR3nt: TGTGCCATCAGTACCGCCGGACAGCACACTGAAGCTTTCTTT; CDR3aa: CAISTAGQHTEAFF
d_gene: -; len: 15; v_gene: TRBV2; j_gene: TRBJ1-6; abundance: -; CDR3nt: TGTGCCAGCAGTGAAGCTGGTCACTTAGGTTCACCCCTCCACTTT; CDR3aa: CASSEAGHLGSPLHF
d_gene: TRBD1; len: 13; v_gene: TRBV20-1; j_gene: TRBJ1-2; abundance: many; CDR3nt: TGCAGTGCTCAGGGGGCAGACTTCTATGGCTACACCTTC; CDR3aa: CSAQGADFYGYTF
d_gene: TRBD2; len: 18; v_gene: TRBV7-2; j_gene: TRBJ2-7; abundance: many; CDR3nt: TGTGCCAGCAGCTTCCCTCCCCCCGGAGCGGGAGAGGTCTACGAGCAGTACTTC; CDR3aa: CASSFPPPGAGEVYEQYF
d_gene: -; len: 12; v_gene: TRBV7-3; j_gene: TRBJ1-1; abundance: -; CDR3nt: TGTGCCAGCAGCTTAGTAAAAGGGGAAGCTTTCTTT; CDR3aa: CASSLVKGEAFF
d_gene: -; len: 13; v_gene: TRBV7-9; j_gene: TRBJ2-2; abundance: once; CDR3nt: TGTGCCAGCAGCTCTCGCCAGTCCGGGGAGCTGTTTTTT; CDR3aa: CASSSRQSGELFF
d_gene: -; len: 14; v_gene: TRBV4-1; j_gene: TRBJ1-1; abundance: -; CDR3nt: TGCGCCAGCAGCCAAAGTGGGGAGGTAACTGAAGCTTTCTTT; CDR3aa: CASSQSGEVTEAFF
d_gene: -; len: 11; v_gene: TRBV24-1; j_gene: TRBJ1-5; abundance: -; CDR3nt: TGTGCCACCAGTGATTCCGGGTACGAGCATTTT; CDR3aa: CATSDSGYEHF
d_gene: TRBD1; len: 16; v_gene: TRBV7-8; j_gene: TRBJ1-2; abundance: -; CDR3nt: TGTGCCAGCAGCTCTCACATGGGACAGAAGAACTATGGCTACACCTTC; CDR3aa: CASSSHMGQKNYGYTF
d_gene: TRBD2; len: 16; v_gene: TRBV10-1; j_gene: TRBJ2-2; abundance: -; CDR3nt: TGCGCCAGCAGTGCTCAGCTAGCGGGTAAAGCCGGGGAGCTGTTTTTT; CDR3aa: CASSAQLAGKAGELFF
d_gene: -; len: 16; v_gene: TRBV10-3; j_gene: TRBJ1-2; abundance: -; CDR3nt: TGTGCCAGTCGGAAAATAGGGGACGGATACTTCTATGGCTACACCTTC; CDR3aa: CASRKIGDGYFYGYTF
d_gene: TRBD2; len: 15; v_gene: TRBV2; j_gene: TRBJ2-1; abundance: -; CDR3nt: TGTGCCAGCAGTGGGACTAGCGGGAGTAACAATGAGCAGTTCTTC; CDR3aa: CASSGTSGSNNEQFF
d_gene: -; len: 20; v_gene: TRBV6-1; j_gene: TRBJ2-5; abundance: -; CDR3nt: -; CDR3aa: CASRPRSGYGYTFGSGTQYF
d_gene: -; len: 14; v_gene: TRBV7-2; j_gene: TRBJ2-7; abundance: many; CDR3nt: TGTGCCAGCAGCTTAAGTCCCGTACCCTACGAGCAGTACTTC; CDR3aa: CASSLSPVPYEQYF
d_gene: TRBD2; len: 14; v_gene: TRBV19; j_gene: TRBJ2-3; abundance: few; CDR3nt: TGTGCCAGTAGAGCGGGAGAGTTAACAGATACGCAGTATTTT; CDR3aa: CASRAGELTDTQYF
d_gene: -; len: 13; v_gene: TRBV15; j_gene: TRBJ1-1; abundance: -; CDR3nt: TGTGCCACCAGCAGAGATCGGGCCTACGAAGCTTTCTTT; CDR3aa: CATSRDRAYEAFF
d_gene: -; len: 15; v_gene: TRBV6-5; j_gene: TRBJ1-4; abundance: many; CDR3nt: TGTGCCAGCAGTTACGGCGGGCAAGCAGGTGAAAAACTGTTTTTT; CDR3aa: CASSYGGQAGEKLFF
d_gene: TRBD1; len: 18; v_gene: TRBV7-2; j_gene: TRBJ2-5; abundance: -; CDR3nt: TGTGCCAGCAGCCAAGATTTGGGCCGGGACAGGGGTAGGGAGACCCAGTACTTC; CDR3aa: CASSQDLGRDRGRETQYF
d_gene: -; len: 14; v_gene: TRBV10-2; j_gene: TRBJ2-7; abundance: many; CDR3nt: TGCGCCAGCAGCATGAACCCGCAGGGTTACGAGCAGTACTTC; CDR3aa: CASSMNPQGYEQYF
d_gene: -; len: 14; v_gene: TRBV5-4; j_gene: TRBJ2-5; abundance: many; CDR3nt: TGTGCCACCCGCCGGCAGGGGAGTGCGGAGACCCAGTACTTC; CDR3aa: CATRRQGSAETQYF
d_gene: -; len: 12; v_gene: TRBV20-1; j_gene: TRBJ2-5; abundance: many; CDR3nt: TGCAGTGCTAGCGGATCCCAAGAGACCCAGTACTTC; CDR3aa: CSASGSQETQYF
d_gene: TRBD1; len: 14; v_gene: TRBV12-3/TRBV12-4; j_gene: TRBJ1-4; abundance: many; CDR3nt: TGTGCCAGCAGTTTACAGGGGGCGAAAGAAAAACTGTTTTTT; CDR3aa: CASSLQGAKEKLFF
d_gene: -; len: 12; v_gene: TRBV7-2; j_gene: TRBJ2-1; abundance: -; CDR3nt: TGTGCCAGCAGTCCCCGGATGGGTGAGCAGTTCTTC; CDR3aa: CASSPRMGEQFF
d_gene: -; len: 12; v_gene: TRBV29-1; j_gene: TRBJ1-5; abundance: -; CDR3nt: TGCAGCCCCGTATCCCCAGATCAGCCCCAGCATTTT; CDR3aa: CSPVSPDQPQHF
d_gene: TRBD1; len: 16; v_gene: TRBV7-9; j_gene: TRBJ1-3; abundance: once; CDR3nt: TGTGCCAGCAGCATTACAGGGGGCGGCTATGGCTACACCATATATTTT; CDR3aa: CASSITGGGYGYTIYF
d_gene: -; len: 12; v_gene: TRBV7-9; j_gene: TRBJ2-5; abundance: many; CDR3nt: TGTGCCAGCAGTTGGGCGGGAGAGACCCAGTACTTC; CDR3aa: CASSWAGETQYF
d_gene: -; len: 15; v_gene: TRBV20-1; j_gene: TRBJ2-1; abundance: -; CDR3nt: TGCAGTGCTAGAGATGTAAGCGGGTCCTACAATGAGCAGTTCTTC; CDR3aa: CSARDVSGSYNEQFF
d_gene: TRBD1; len: 13; v_gene: TRBV29-1; j_gene: TRBJ1-2; abundance: -; CDR3nt: TGCAGCGTCCCCGGGACAGGGGTCTATGGCTACACCTTC; CDR3aa: CSVPGTGVYGYTF